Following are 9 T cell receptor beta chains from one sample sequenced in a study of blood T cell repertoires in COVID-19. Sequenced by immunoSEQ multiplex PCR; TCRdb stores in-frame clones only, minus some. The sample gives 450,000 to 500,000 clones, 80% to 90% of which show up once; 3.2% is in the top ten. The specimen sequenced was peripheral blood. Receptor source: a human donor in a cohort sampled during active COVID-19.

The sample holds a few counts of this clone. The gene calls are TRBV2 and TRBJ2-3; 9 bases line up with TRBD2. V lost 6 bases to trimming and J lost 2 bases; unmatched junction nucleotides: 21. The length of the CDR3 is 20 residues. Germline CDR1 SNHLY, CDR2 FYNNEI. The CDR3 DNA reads TGTGCCAGCAGGGTTCCGAGAGTACCTATATTAGCGGGAGCCACAGATACGCAGTATTTT. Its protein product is CASRVPRVPILAGATDTQYF.

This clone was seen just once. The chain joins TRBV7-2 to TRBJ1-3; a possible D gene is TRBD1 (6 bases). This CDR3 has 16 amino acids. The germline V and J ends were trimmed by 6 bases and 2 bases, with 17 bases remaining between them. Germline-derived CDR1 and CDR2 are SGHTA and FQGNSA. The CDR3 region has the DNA TGTGCCAGCAGTACCTCGCCGACAGGTGCTGGAAACACCATATATTTT. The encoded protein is CASSTSPTGAGNTIYF.

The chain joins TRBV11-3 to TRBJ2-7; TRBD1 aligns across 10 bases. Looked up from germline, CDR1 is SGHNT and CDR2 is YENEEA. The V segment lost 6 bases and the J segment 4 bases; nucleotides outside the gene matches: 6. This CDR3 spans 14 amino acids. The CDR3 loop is CASSRTGGFYEQYF. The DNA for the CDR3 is TGTGCCAGCAGTCGGACAGGGGGTTTTTACGAGCAGTACTTC. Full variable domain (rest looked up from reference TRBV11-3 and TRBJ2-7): EAGVVQSPRYKIIEKKQPVAFWCNPISGHNTLYWYLQNLGQGPELLIRYENEEAVDDSQLPKDRFSAERLKGVDSTLKIQPAELGDSAVYLCASSRTGGFYEQYFGPGTRLTVT.

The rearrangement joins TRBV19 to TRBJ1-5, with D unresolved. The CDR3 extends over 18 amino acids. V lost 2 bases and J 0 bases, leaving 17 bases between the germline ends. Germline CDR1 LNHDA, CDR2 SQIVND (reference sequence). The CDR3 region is CASSIHRTQRNSNQPQHF. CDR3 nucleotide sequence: TGTGCCAGTAGTATACATAGGACTCAGCGGAATAGCAATCAGCCCCAGCATTTT. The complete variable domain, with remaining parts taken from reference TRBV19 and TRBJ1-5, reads DGGITQSPKYLFRKEGQNVTLSCEQNLNHDAMYWYRQDPGQGLRLIYYSQIVNDFQKGDIAEGYSVSREKKESFPLTVTSAQKNPTAFYLCASSIHRTQRNSNQPQHFGDGTRLSIL.

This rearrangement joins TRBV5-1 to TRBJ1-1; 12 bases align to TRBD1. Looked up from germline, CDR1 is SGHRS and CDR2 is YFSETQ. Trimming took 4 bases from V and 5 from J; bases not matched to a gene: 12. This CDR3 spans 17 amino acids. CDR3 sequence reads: CASSINPGQGAGTEAFF. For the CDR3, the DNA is TGCGCCAGCAGCATTAACCCGGGACAGGGGGCAGGGACTGAAGCTTTCTTT.

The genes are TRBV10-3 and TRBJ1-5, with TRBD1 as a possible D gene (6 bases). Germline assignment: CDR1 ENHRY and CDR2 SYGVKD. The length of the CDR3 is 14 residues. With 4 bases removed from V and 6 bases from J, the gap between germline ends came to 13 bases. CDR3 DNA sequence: TGTGCCATCAGTGCCCAGGGGAGAGGTCAGCCCCAGCATTTT. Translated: CAISAQGRGQPQHF.

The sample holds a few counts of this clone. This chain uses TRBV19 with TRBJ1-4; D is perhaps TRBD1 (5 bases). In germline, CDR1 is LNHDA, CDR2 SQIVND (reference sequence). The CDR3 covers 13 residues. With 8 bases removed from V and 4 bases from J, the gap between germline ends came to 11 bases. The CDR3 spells CASGQGNNEKLFF. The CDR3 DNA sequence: TGTGCCAGTGGCCAGGGTAATAATGAAAAACTGTTTTTT.

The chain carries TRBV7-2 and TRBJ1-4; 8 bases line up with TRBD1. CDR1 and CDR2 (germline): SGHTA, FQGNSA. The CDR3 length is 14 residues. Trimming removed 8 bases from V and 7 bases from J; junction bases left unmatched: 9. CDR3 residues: CASRRGDRSEKLFF. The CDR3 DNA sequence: TGTGCCAGCCGACGGGGGGACAGGAGTGAAAAACTGTTTTTT.

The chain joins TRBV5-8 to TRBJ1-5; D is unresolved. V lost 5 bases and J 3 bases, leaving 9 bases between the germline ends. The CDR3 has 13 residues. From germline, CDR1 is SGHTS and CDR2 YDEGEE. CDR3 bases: TGTGCCAGCAGTTTTCGGTTCAATCAGCCCCAGCATTTT. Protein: CASSFRFNQPQHF.